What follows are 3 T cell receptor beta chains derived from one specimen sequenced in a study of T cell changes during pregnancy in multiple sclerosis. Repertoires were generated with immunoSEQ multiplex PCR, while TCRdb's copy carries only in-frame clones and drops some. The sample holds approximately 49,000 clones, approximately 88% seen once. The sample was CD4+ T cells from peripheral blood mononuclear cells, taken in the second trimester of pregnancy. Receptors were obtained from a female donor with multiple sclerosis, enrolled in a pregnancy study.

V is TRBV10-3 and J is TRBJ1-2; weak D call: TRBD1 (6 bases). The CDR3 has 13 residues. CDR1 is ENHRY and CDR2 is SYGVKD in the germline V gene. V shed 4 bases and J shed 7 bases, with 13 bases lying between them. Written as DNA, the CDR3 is TGTGCCATCAGTGTGGGGGCTTCCTCTGGCTACACCTTC. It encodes CAISVGASSGYTF.

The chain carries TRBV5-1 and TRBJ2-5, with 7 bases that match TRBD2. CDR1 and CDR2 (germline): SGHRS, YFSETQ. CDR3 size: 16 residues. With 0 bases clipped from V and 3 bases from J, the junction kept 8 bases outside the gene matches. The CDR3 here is CASSLDGGRREETQYF. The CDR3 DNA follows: TGCGCCAGCAGCTTGGATGGCGGGAGACGGGAAGAGACCCAGTACTTC.

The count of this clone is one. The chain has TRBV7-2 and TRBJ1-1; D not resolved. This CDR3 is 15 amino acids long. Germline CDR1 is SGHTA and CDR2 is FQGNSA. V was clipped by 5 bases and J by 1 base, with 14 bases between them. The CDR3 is CASSLSGQKNTEAFF. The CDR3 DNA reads TGTGCCAGCAGCCTAAGCGGGCAGAAGAACACTGAAGCTTTCTTT.